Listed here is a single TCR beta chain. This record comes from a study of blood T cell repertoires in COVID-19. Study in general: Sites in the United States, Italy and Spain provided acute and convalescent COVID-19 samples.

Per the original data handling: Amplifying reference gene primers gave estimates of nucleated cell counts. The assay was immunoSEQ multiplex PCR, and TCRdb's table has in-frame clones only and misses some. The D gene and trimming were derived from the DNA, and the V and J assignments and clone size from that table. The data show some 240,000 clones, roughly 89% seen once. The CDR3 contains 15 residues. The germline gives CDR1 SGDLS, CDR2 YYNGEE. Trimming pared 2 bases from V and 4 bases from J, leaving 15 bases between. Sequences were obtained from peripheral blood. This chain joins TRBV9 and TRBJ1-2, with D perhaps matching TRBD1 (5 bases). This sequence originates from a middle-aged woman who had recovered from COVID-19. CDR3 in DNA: TGTGCCAGCAGCGTTCGGGACTCCCCTCTCTATGGCTACACCTTC. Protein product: CASSVRDSPLYGYTF.